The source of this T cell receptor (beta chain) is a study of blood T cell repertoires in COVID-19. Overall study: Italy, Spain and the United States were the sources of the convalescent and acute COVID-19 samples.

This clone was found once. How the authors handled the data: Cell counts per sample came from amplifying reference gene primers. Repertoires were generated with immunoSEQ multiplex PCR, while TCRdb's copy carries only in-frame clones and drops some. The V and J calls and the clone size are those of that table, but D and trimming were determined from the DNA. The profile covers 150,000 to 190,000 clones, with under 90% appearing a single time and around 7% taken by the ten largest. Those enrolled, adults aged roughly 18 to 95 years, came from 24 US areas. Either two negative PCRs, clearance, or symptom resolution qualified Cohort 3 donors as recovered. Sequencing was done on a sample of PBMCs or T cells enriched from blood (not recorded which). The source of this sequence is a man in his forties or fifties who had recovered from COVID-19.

The CDR3 reads CASSRGQGNEQFF. The CDR3 nucleotides read TGTGCCAGCAGCAGAGGACAGGGCAATGAGCAGTTCTTC. This chain uses TRBV7-9 with TRBJ2-1, with 8 bases that match TRBD1. This CDR3 contains 13 residues. CDR1 is SEHNR, CDR2 FQNEAQ, per germline (reference sequence). Losses at the gene ends were 5 bases for V and 6 bases for J; bases not matched to a gene: 3.